These 5 T cell receptor beta chains were sequenced from one sample in a study of cytomegalovirus exposure and HLA in healthy donors. The PCR used 60 Vbeta and 13 Jbeta primers. Clones were read by immunoSEQ multiplex PCR, and TCRdb kept only the in-frame ones, dropping some. Seen here are around 170,000 clones, roughly 80% observed once, and the top ten hold 1% to 1.5%. The sample consisted of PBMCs. These receptors were collected from a man between 50 and 59 years old in good health and CMV-seropositive.

V gene TRBV7-6 combines with J gene TRBJ2-2, with TRBD2 identical over 14 bases. The trim removed 4 bases at V and 6 bases at J, leaving 10 bases unmatched. Per the germline V gene, CDR1 is SGHVS and CDR2 is FNYEAQ. The CDR3 consists of 18 residues. CDR3 region: CASSYRLAGGPGSGELFF. CDR3 DNA: TGTGCCAGCAGCTACCGACTAGCGGGAGGGCCGGGTTCCGGGGAGCTGTTTTTT.

The chain has TRBV4-1 and TRBJ2-7; D is unclear. Germline V gene data show CDR1 as MGHRA and CDR2 as YSYEKL. The germline V and J ends were trimmed by 1 base and 1 base, with 5 bases remaining between them. This CDR3 contains 13 residues. The CDR3 sequence: CASSQVPSYEQYF. The CDR3 DNA reads as TGCGCCAGCAGCCAAGTCCCATCCTACGAGCAGTACTTC.

V is TRBV20-1 and J is TRBJ1-2; the D is unclear. Per the germline V gene, CDR1 is DFQATT and CDR2 is SNEGSKA (reference sequence). V shed 7 bases and J shed 3 bases, with 9 bases lying between them. This CDR3 is 11 amino acids long. The CDR3 here is CSGSDYYGYTF. In DNA, the CDR3 is TGCAGTGGGTCAGACTACTATGGCTACACCTTC.

This sequence joins TRBV7-8 and TRBJ2-7; D may be TRBD1 (5 bases). Germline V gene lookup returns CDR1 SGHVS and CDR2 FQNEAQ. V was trimmed by 6 bases and J by 3 bases, leaving 9 bases between them. This CDR3 is built from 12 residues. The CDR3 protein is CASRKDSYEQYF. In DNA form, the CDR3 reads TGTGCCAGCAGGAAAGACAGCTACGAGCAGTACTTC.

This clone has more than one count but fewer than ten. This sequence joins TRBV10-3 and TRBJ1-5, with 8 bases fitting TRBD1. CDR1 ENHRY and CDR2 SYGVKD come from the germline V gene. V lost 6 bases and J lost 9; bases outside the gene matches: 10. This CDR3 spans 14 amino acids. The CDR3 nucleotides read TGTGCCATCAGCGAGACAGGGGACAAACGGCCCCAGCATTTT. Translating it yields CAISETGDKRPQHF.